This paragraph covers one TCR beta chain sequence. This specimen belongs to a study of blood T cell repertoires in COVID-19. The table came from immunoSEQ multiplex PCR; TCRdb's copy has only in-frame clones and leaves some out. The repertoire consists of some 35,000 clones, with about 91% occurring once and the leading ten covering roughly 7.1%. V shed 0 bases and J shed 7 bases, with 16 bases lying between them. The CDR3 consists of 16 residues. The germline V gene encodes CDR1 SGHRS and CDR2 YFSETQ. This chain joins TRBV5-1 and TRBJ1-4; maybe TRBD1 (6 bases). This receptor was identified in a human donor in a cohort sampled during active COVID-19. The source material was peripheral blood. This CDR3 is CASSLGSRVQGEKLFF. The CDR3 DNA sequence: TGCGCCAGCAGCTTGGGATCCAGGGTACAGGGTGAAAAACTGTTTTTT.